The present T cell receptor (beta chain) was sequenced within a study of regulatory T cells in long-lasting Graves disease. Findings and limits, study-wide: Sample size was small, which may have lowered accuracy.

Ten or more counts support this clonotype. Its cognate antigen is unknown. Noted time point: newly diagnosed GD, antithyroid drugs for less than 3 months. PBMC-extracted RNA yielded the TCR library. Patients with Graves' disease were diagnosed by American Thyroid Association guidelines. The J segment lost 5 bases and the V segment lost 3 bases, leaving 5 bases of the junction unmatched. Germline V lookup: CDR1 SGHTA, CDR2 FQGNSA. This CDR3 has 16 residues. iRepertoire HTBI primers and Arm-PCR of CDR3 regions built TCR beta libraries. MiXCR was run by TCRdb on the multiplex PCR reads, yielding one entry per CDR3 protein. The data contain over 200,000 distinct CDR3 sequences, under 20% of them singletons. The same data also contributed to another study, on T cells in Graves' hyperthyroidism and ophthalmopathy. That study adds: With the HTBI primer set, the TCR CDR3 went through a first round of RT-PCR. It was a median 6.5 months before onset that the model predicted ophthalmopathy.

V is TRBV7-2 and J is TRBJ2-7, with 15 bases fitting TRBD2. The sample consisted of peripheral blood mononuclear cells (PBMCs), taken at new diagnosis, from a patient treated with antithyroid drugs. This sequence was found in a woman aged 25 to 45 with Graves disease. The DNA of the CDR3 is TGTGCCAGCAGCTTCGGACTAGCGGGGGGGTCCCACGAGCAGTACTTC. Amino acids: CASSFGLAGGSHEQYF.